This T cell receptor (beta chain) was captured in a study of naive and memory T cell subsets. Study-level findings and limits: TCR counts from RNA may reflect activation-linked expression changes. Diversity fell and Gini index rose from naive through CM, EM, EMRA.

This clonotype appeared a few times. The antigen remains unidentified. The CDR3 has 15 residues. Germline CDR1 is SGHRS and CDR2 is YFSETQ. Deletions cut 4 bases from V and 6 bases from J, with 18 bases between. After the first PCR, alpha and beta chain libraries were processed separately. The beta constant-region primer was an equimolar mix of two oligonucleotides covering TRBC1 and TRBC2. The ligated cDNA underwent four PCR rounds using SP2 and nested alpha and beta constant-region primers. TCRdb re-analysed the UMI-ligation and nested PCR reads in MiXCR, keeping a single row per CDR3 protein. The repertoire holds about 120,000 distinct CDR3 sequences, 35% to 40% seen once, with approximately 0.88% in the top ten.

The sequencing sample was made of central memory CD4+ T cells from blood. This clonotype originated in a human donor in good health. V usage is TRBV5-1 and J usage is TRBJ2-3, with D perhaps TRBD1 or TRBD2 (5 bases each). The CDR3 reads CASSIRDRSLDTQYF. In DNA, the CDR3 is TGCGCCAGCAGCATCCGGGACCGAAGCTTGGATACGCAGTATTTT.